Here is one T cell receptor (beta chain) with its context. Its antigen is still unknown. No clone much larger than this one lies a single base away; base qualities are absent. The immunoSEQ Assay, a bias-controlled multiplex PCR, was used to amplify TCRbeta CDR3 regions from genomic DNA. The paper's data handling went like this. Nucleated cell counts per sample were estimated from amplification of reference gene primers within the assay. Sequence reads were collapsed and filtered to measure the absolute abundance of every unique TCRbeta CDR3 rearrangement. For each sample, productive Simpson clonality was calculated by taking the square root of Simpson's diversity index across productive rearrangements. TCRdb retrieved this table from immuneACCESS and kept in-frame rearrangements only. Not all clones are present; in checked studies, unresolved V genes account for under half, and no reason is known for the remainder. Clonal size and the V and J genes are those of that table, whereas D and trimming came from the DNA. Across this sample there are roughly 420,000 clones, with 70% to 90% seen only once. In total, the top ten clones hold over 0.9% of the sample.

The sample comes from a study of blood T cell repertoires in COVID-19 (dated by TCRdb to 2018 to 2021). Regarding the research as a whole: Collaborator samples came from the United States, Italy and Spain and covered acute and convalescent phases of COVID-19. The material from the prospective study consisted of cDNA or gDNA derived from T cells, B-cell-depleted T cells, or PBMCs. Subjects who had been exposed to COVID-19, were actively infected with it, or had recovered from it provided the deeply sampled blood TCRbeta repertoires that made up the dataset. The repertoires were released in a freely available public database meant as a resource for research on the immune response to SARS-CoV-2. Samples were obtained from the ongoing ImmuneRACE study (first 160 participants) and from 1,200 or so subjects provided by 6 global collaborators. Sample metadata almost always included a de-identified subject ID, COVID-19 status, age in years and sex. Where available, HLA class I and class II types were taken from metadata supplied by the sample provider and were not determined by assay-based typing. Study-wide findings and limitations: Clinical and demographic metadata were provided uncurated, with the amount varying by source and participant.

Participants in the prospective study were enrolled through a virtual design, were aged about 18 to 100 years, and lived in some 24 United States geographic areas. In the prospective study, cohorts were assigned on the basis of participant-reported clinical history obtained from a screening survey and a study questionnaire. In the prospective study, whole blood, serum and a nasopharyngeal or oropharyngeal swab were collected from each participant by mobile phlebotomists. Over a roughly 2-month period, participants in the prospective study had the option of providing additional blood draws and questionnaires. Blood samples from the prospective study were shipped frozen or at room temperature prior to DNA extraction. The germline V gene (reference sequence) provides CDR1 MNHNY and CDR2 SVGAGI. The CDR3 has 14 amino acids, counting the end cysteine and phenylalanine. Only CDR3 DNA remains: 42 bases, in frame from the first base. Trimming accounts for 2 bases at V and 6 bases at J, while the number of junction bases matched to no gene is 2.

This receptor was obtained from a woman in her thirties with acute COVID-19. This chain is built from TRBV6-6 and TRBJ2-3; 10 junctional bases match TRBD1. Sequenced input: PBMCs or T cells enriched from blood (not recorded which). DNA sequence: TGTGCCAGCAGTTACGGGACAGGGGACGATACGCAGTATTTT. Its protein is CASSYGTGDDTQYF.